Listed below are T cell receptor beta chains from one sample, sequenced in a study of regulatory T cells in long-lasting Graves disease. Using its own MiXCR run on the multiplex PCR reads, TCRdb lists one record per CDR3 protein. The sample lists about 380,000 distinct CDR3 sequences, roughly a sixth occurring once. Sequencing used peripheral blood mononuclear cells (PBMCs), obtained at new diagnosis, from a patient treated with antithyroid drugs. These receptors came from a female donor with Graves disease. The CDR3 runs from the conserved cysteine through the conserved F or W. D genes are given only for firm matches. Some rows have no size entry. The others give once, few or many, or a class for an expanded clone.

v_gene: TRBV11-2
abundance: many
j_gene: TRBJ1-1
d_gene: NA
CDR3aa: CASSLFIGTGKREAFF
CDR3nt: TGTGCCAGCAGCTTATTCATAGGGACTGGGAAGCGTGAAGCTTTCTTT

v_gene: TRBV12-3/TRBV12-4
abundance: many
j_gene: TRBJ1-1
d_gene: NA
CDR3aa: CASTPAIQYGTEAFF
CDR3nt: TGTGCCAGCACCCCAGCAATACAATACGGGACTGAAGCTTTCTTT

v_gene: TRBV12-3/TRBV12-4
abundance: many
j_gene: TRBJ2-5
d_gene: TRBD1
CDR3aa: CASSYRTGQGETQYF
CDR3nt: TGTGCCAGCAGTTACCGAACAGGACAGGGAGAGACCCAGTACTTC

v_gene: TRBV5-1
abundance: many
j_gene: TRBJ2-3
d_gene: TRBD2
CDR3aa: CASSFSIAGGPTDTQYF
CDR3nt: TGCGCCAGCAGCTTCTCCATAGCGGGGGGACCCACAGATACGCAGTATTTT

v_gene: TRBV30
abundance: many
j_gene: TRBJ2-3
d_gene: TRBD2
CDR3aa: CAWNRAGGGTDTQYF
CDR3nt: TGTGCCTGGAACCGCGCGGGAGGGGGCACAGATACGCAGTATTTT

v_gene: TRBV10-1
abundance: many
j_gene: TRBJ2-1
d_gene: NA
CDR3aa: CASSGGQTNEQFF
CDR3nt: TGCGCCAGCAGCGGGGGACAGACGAATGAGCAGTTCTTC

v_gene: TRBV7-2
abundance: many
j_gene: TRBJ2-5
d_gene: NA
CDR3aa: CASSPKGRARAQETQYF
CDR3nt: TGTGCCAGCAGCCCCAAAGGTAGGGCGAGAGCACAAGAGACCCAGTACTTC

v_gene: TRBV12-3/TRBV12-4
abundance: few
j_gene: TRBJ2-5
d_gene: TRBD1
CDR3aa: CASSHPRQGRETQYF
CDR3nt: TGTGCCAGCAGCCACCCCCGACAGGGGAGAGAGACCCAGTACTTC

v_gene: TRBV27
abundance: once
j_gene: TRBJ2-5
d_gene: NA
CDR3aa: CASSFNGETQYF
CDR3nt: TGTGCCAGCAGTTTCAACGGGGAGACCCAGTACTTC

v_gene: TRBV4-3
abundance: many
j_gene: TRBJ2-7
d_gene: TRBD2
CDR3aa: CASSQLVAGTYEQYF
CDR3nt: TGCGCCAGCAGCCAACTAGTAGCGGGAACCTACGAGCAGTACTTC

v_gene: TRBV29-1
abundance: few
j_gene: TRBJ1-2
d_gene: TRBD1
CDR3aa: CSVEGDRAGYTF
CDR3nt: TGCAGCGTTGAAGGGGACAGGGCTGGCTACACCTTC

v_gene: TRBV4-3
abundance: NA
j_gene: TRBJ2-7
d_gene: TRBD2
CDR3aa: CASSQAFTLAATSYEQYF
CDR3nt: TGCGCCAGCAGCCAAGCCTTCACTCTAGCGGCGACATCCTACGAGCAGTACTTC

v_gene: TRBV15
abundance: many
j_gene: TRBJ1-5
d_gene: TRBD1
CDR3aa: CATSRGDRSNQPQHF
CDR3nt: TGTGCCACCAGCAGAGGGGACAGGTCCAATCAGCCCCAGCATTTT

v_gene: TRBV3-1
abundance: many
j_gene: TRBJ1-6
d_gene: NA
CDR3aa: CASSQVMIDSPLHF
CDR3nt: TGTGCCAGCAGCCAAGTTATGATCGATTCACCCCTCCACTTT

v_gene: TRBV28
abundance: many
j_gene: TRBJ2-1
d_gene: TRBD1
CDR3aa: CASSYQGESYNEQFF
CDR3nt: TGTGCCAGCAGTTACCAGGGGGAGTCCTACAATGAGCAGTTCTTC

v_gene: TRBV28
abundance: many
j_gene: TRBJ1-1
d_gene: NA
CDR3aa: CASSLDWGQNTEAFF
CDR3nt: TGTGCCAGCAGCTTAGACTGGGGACAGAACACTGAAGCTTTCTTT

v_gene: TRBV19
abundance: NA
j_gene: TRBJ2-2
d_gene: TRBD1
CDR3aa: CASRPGQGAGELFF
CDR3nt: TGTGCCAGTAGGCCGGGACAGGGGGCCGGGGAGCTGTTTTTT

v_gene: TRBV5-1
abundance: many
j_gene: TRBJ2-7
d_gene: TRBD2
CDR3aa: CASRMERGHEQYF
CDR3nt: TGCGCCAGCAGGATGGAGCGGGGCCACGAGCAGTACTTC

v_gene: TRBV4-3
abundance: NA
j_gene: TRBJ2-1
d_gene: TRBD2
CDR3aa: CASSQDQASGGSSYNEQFF
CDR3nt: TGCGCCAGCAGCCAAGATCAGGCTAGCGGGGGGAGCTCCTACAATGAGCAGTTCTTC

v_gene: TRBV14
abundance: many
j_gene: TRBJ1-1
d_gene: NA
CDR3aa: CASSPQGFTEAFF
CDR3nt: TGTGCCAGCAGCCCGCAAGGGTTTACTGAAGCTTTCTTT

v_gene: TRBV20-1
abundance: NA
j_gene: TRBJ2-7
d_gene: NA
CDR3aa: CSARWAGRPSTEQYF
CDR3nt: TGCAGTGCTAGGTGGGCGGGTCGGCCCAGCACCGAGCAGTACTTC

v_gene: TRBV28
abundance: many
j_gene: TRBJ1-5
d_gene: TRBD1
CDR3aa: CASSPTTGARSQPQHF
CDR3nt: TGTGCCAGCAGTCCGACGACAGGGGCAAGAAGTCAGCCCCAGCATTTT

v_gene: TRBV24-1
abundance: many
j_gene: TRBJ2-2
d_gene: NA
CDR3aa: CATSDFGGTPNTGELFF
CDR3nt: TGTGCCACCAGTGATTTTGGGGGGACACCGAACACCGGGGAGCTGTTTTTT